A selection of T cell receptor beta chains follows, all from one sample in a study of T cell responses to AZD1222 COVID-19 vaccine. TCRdb's table, derived via immunoSEQ multiplex PCR, lists solely in-frame clones and lacks some. The data hold roughly 140,000 clones, with 85% to 95% observed a single time. Sequenced here: peripheral blood, sampled on day 0 of AZD1222 vaccination. The receptors stem from an adult in good health. The CDR3 runs from the conserved cysteine through the conserved F or W. The D gene is left open where the match is weak. Expanded clones get a size class; other rows say once, few or many, or leave the size out.

j_call | d_call | v_call | clone_size | cdr3_nt | cdr3_aa
TRBJ1-2 | NA | TRBV4-1 | NA | TGCGCCAGCAGCCAAGATTTTGGGGAGGGCTACACCTTC | CASSQDFGEGYTF
TRBJ2-1 | NA | TRBV5-1 | once | TGCGCCAGCAGCCCGGAGGCCACTAGCAGACTTGGTGAGCAGTTCTTC | CASSPEATSRLGEQFF
TRBJ1-2 | NA | TRBV7-9 | NA | TGTGCCGGAAGGGGTGCTGGTAACTATGGCTACACCTTC | CAGRGAGNYGYTF
TRBJ2-7 | NA | TRBV6-6 | once | TGTGCCAGCAGCCAAACAGGGTACTACGAGCAGTACTTC | CASSQTGYYEQYF
TRBJ2-5 | TRBD1 | TRBV23-1 | NA | TGCGCCAGCAGTCAATCAGGGACAGGGCAAGAGACCCAGTACTTC | CASSQSGTGQETQYF
TRBJ2-7 | NA | TRBV10-3 | NA | TGTGCCATCAAGGACACGAACTCCTACGAGCAGTACTTC | CAIKDTNSYEQYF
TRBJ1-1 | NA | TRBV19 | NA | TGTGCCAGTAGTACAGCGACTGAAGCTTTCTTT | CASSTATEAFF
TRBJ1-2 | NA | TRBV4-2 | NA | TGTGCCAGCAGCTATCCCCAGGCCATTCTCTATGGCTACACCTTC | CASSYPQAILYGYTF
TRBJ2-1 | NA | TRBV7-8 | NA | TGTGCCAGCAGCCATATCCCGAATGAGCAGTTCTTC | CASSHIPNEQFF
TRBJ2-2 | NA | TRBV15 | NA | TGTGCCACCAGCAGAGACAAGCGAAGGACCGGGGAGCTGTTTTTT | CATSRDKRRTGELFF
TRBJ2-3 | NA | TRBV6-2/TRBV6-3 | NA | TGTGCCAGCAGTTACTCCGGCGGGGGCACAGATACGCAGTATTTT | CASSYSGGGTDTQYF
TRBJ2-3 | NA | TRBV5-1 | NA | TGCGCCAGCAGCTTTTTTGGGGGCCGTAGCACAGATACGCAGTATTTT | CASSFFGGRSTDTQYF
TRBJ1-4 | TRBD1 | TRBV18 | NA | TGTGCCAGCTCATCTGGGGACAGAGAGAATGAAAAACTGTTTTTT | CASSSGDRENEKLFF
TRBJ1-4 | NA | TRBV19 | NA | TGTGCCAGTACCTCAGTCGGGGTCAGAAATGAAAAACTGTTTTTT | CASTSVGVRNEKLFF
TRBJ1-1 | TRBD1 | TRBV3-1/TRBV3-2 | NA | TGTGCCAGCAGCCAAGGGGGACGGGACAGGCCCTCCTTGAACACTGAAGCTTTCTTT | CASSQGGRDRPSLNTEAFF
TRBJ2-1 | TRBD2 | TRBV4-1 | NA | TGCGCCAGCAGCCAAGTTTCTCTAGCGGGAATCAATGAGCAGTTCTTC | CASSQVSLAGINEQFF
TRBJ1-2 | NA | TRBV3-1/TRBV3-2 | NA | TGTGCCAGCAGCCAAGATCTTGGGGTGGGATCCCCCTATGGCTACACCTTC | CASSQDLGVGSPYGYTF
TRBJ2-2 | NA | TRBV7-9 | NA | TGTGCCAGCAGCTTCGCGGGCCCGATGAACACCGGGGAGCTGTTTTTT | CASSFAGPMNTGELFF
TRBJ2-7 | NA | TRBV11-2 | NA | TGTGCCAGCAGCTTAGCCTACGAGCAGTACTTC | CASSLAYEQYF
TRBJ2-1 | TRBD1 | TRBV5-4 | NA | TGTGCCAGCAGCCTCACAGGGGGGAATGAGCAGTTCTTC | CASSLTGGNEQFF
TRBJ1-1 | TRBD1 | TRBV10-3 | NA | TGTGCCATCGCGGGACAGTTGAACACTGAAGCTTTCTTT | CAIAGQLNTEAFF
TRBJ2-2 | TRBD2 | TRBV18 | NA | TGTGCCAGCTCACAATTCTCGGGGGGACCCACGAACACCGGGGAGCTGTTTTTT | CASSQFSGGPTNTGELFF
TRBJ2-2 | NA | TRBV19 | NA | TGTGCCAGTAGTATAGCGGCTATGCCGAACACCGGGGAGCTGTTTTTT | CASSIAAMPNTGELFF
TRBJ1-2 | NA | TRBV6-5 | NA | TGTGCCAGCAGTTACTCGAAGGTCAGGGGCTATGGCTACACCTTC | CASSYSKVRGYGYTF
TRBJ2-1 | NA | TRBV6-5 | NA | TGTGCCAGCAGTACCCGAGGGGGTGCCGATGAGCAGTTCTTC | CASSTRGGADEQFF
TRBJ2-2 | NA | TRBV7-2 | NA | TGTGCCAGCAGTCCCAGTAACACCGGGGAGCTGTTTTTT | CASSPSNTGELFF
TRBJ2-5 | TRBD2 | TRBV28 | NA | TGTGCCAGCAGTTTACTGATAGGACTAGCGGGGGCCCTCGAAGGAAAGACCCAGTACTTC | CASSLLIGLAGALEGKTQYF
TRBJ2-1 | TRBD2 | TRBV9 | NA | TGTGCCAGCAGCGTAGTGTCTAGCGGGGGGTCTAATGAGCAGTTCTTC | CASSVVSSGGSNEQFF